This is a list of T cell receptor beta chains from one sample in a study of PD-1 blockade in classical Hodgkin lymphoma. Sequencing used immunoSEQ multiplex PCR; TCRdb keeps in-frame clones, though not all of them. The top ten hold about 8.1% of the sample, which has about 61,000 clones, roughly nine tenths seen once. Sequenced here: peripheral blood mononuclear cells (PBMCs), sampled before the fourth cycle of nivolumab. These receptors originate from a human donor with classical Hodgkin lymphoma. CDR3s include the opening cysteine and the closing phenylalanine or tryptophan. Each record gives: CDR3 length, clone size, D gene, V gene, J gene, CDR3 protein, CDR3 DNA. The D gene is left open where the match is weak. Size is stated for part of the rows, as once, few or many counts, or as a class when the clone is expanded.

15	.	.	TRBV28	TRBJ2-4	CASSNPGLAKNIQYF	TGTGCCAGCAGCAATCCGGGATTAGCCAAAAACATTCAGTACTTC
16	.	.	TRBV15	TRBJ2-3	CATSRDPGGATDTQYF	TGTGCCACCAGCAGAGATCCCGGGGGAGCCACAGATACGCAGTATTTT
15	.	.	TRBV5-1	TRBJ1-1	CASSLDNRGATEAFF	TGCGCCAGCAGCTTGGATAATCGAGGGGCCACTGAAGCTTTCTTT
15	.	.	TRBV5-1	TRBJ1-4	CASSASGIPNEKLFF	TGCGCCAGCAGCGCCTCAGGGATACCTAATGAAAAACTGTTTTTT
16	few	TRBD1	TRBV5-1	TRBJ1-1	CASSSTGTGGNTEAFF	TGCGCCAGCAGCTCGACCGGGACAGGGGGCAACACTGAAGCTTTCTTT
13	.	.	TRBV4-1	TRBJ2-7	CASSHGPSYEQYF	TGCGCCAGCAGCCATGGTCCATCCTACGAGCAGTACTTC
18	.	.	TRBV2	TRBJ2-7	CASSERRPWRGAYYEQYF	TGTGCCAGCAGTGAAAGGAGACCTTGGCGGGGTGCCTATTACGAGCAGTACTTC
16	.	.	TRBV7-9	TRBJ2-5	CASSLAGTEIRETQYF	TGTGCCAGCAGCTTAGCCGGGACCGAGATTAGGGAGACCCAGTACTTC
13	few	.	TRBV7-9	TRBJ1-3	CASSLAGGNTIYF	TGTGCCAGCAGCTTAGCCGGGGGAAACACCATATATTTT
14	.	.	TRBV7-8	TRBJ1-2	CASSLEFPNYGYTF	TGTGCCAGCAGCTTAGAGTTCCCTAACTATGGCTACACCTTC
15	.	TRBD1	TRBV5-1	TRBJ1-2	CASSLEGGANYGYTF	TGCGCCAGCAGCTTGGAAGGGGGCGCCAACTATGGCTACACCTTC
17	.	.	TRBV12-2	TRBJ1-5	CASRSTRESDINQPQHF	TGTGCAAGTCGCTCAACTCGGGAGTCGGACATTAATCAGCCCCAGCATTTT
14	few	.	TRBV14	TRBJ1-1	CASSPTTGGTEAFF	TGTGCCAGCAGCCCAACGACAGGAGGAACTGAAGCTTTCTTT
16	.	.	TRBV5-1	TRBJ2-6	CASSLLASSGANVLTF	TGCGCCAGCAGCTTGTTAGCGAGCTCTGGGGCCAACGTCCTGACTTTC
15	.	TRBD1	TRBV11-2	TRBJ1-1	CASSPSLQGAIEAFF	TGTGCCAGCAGCCCTAGTCTCCAGGGGGCAATTGAAGCTTTCTTT
15	.	TRBD1	TRBV5-1	TRBJ2-5	CASSLGGDRQETQYF	TGCGCCAGCAGCTTGGGCGGGGACAGGCAAGAGACCCAGTACTTC